This record looks at one T cell receptor (beta chain) sequence and its context. V gave up 1 base and J gave up 2 bases; unmatched junction bases: 3. The CDR3 extends over 15 amino acids. Germline CDR1 and CDR2: SGHRS and YFSETQ. The entry originates in a study of cytomegalovirus exposure and HLA in healthy donors. Amplification used 60 Vbeta primers and 13 Jbeta primers. Libraries were prepared by immunoSEQ multiplex PCR; TCRdb keeps only in-frame clonotypes and omits some of them. Here the sample spans 40,000 to 45,000 clones, around half being singletons. The receptor was isolated from a human donor in good health. The chain carries TRBV5-1 and TRBJ2-7; 10 positions agree with TRBD2. The sequencing sample was made of PBMCs. In DNA, the CDR3 is TGCGCCAGCAGCTTGTCACTAGCGGGGCCCTACGAGCAGTACTTC. This encodes CASSLSLAGPYEQYF. Full variable domain (outside the CDR3, taken from reference TRBV5-1 and TRBJ2-7): KAGVTQTPRYLIKTRGQQVTLSCSPISGHRSVSWYQQTPGQGLQFLFEYFSETQRNKGNFPGRFSGRQFSNSRSEMNVSTLELGDSALYLCASSLSLAGPYEQYFGPGTRLTVT.